The 18 T cell receptor beta chains below come from one sample, sequenced in a study of PD-1 blockade in classical Hodgkin lymphoma. The patients all showed relapse after autologous stem cell transplantation, while their brentuximab vedotin exposure varied. Clones were sequenced by immunoSEQ multiplex PCR, and TCRdb holds only the in-frame ones, with some missing. Found here are roughly 140,000 clones, around 84% of them singletons; the top ten hold 7.5% to 10%. The specimen comprised peripheral blood mononuclear cells (PBMCs), sampled before the second cycle of nivolumab. These TCRs come from a human donor with classical Hodgkin lymphoma.

The chain links TRBV7-3 to TRBJ2-7, with D possibly TRBD2 on 5 matching bases. V lost 5 bases to trimming and J lost 6 bases, with 14 bases between them. Germline CDR1 is SGHTA and CDR2 is FQGTGA. This CDR3 has 13 residues. The CDR3 DNA is TGTGCCAGCAGCCTCAATGCGGGTGGCGAGCAGTACTTC. This encodes CASSLNAGGEQYF.

This clone was seen a few times. The chain is built from TRBV7-3 and TRBJ2-2, with unresolved D. V was pared by 2 bases and J by 7 bases, with 5 bases between. Per germline, CDR1 SGHTA and CDR2 FQGTGA. The CDR3 consists of 12 residues. In DNA form, the CDR3 reads TGTGCCAGCAGCTTATTAGGCGGGGAGCTGTTTTTT. Protein product: CASSLLGGELFF.

This sequence joins TRBV28 and TRBJ2-3; D is unresolved. The CDR3 extends over 15 amino acids. V lost 1 base, J lost 3 bases, and 11 bases lay in between. Germline V gives CDR1 MDHEN, CDR2 SYDVKM. This chain's CDR3 is CASSLSTQRTDTQYF. For the CDR3, the DNA is TGTGCCAGCAGTTTATCCACCCAGAGGACAGATACGCAGTATTTT.

J is TRBJ1-1 and V is TRBV6-5, with D possibly matching TRBD1 (5 bases). The length of the CDR3 is 13 residues. Trimming took off 7 bases at V and 5 bases at J, with 14 bases between the two ends. The germline V gene encodes CDR1 MNHEY and CDR2 SVGAGI. Here the CDR3 reads CASTAPGGTEAFF. In DNA form, the CDR3 reads TGTGCCAGCACCGCCCCTGGGGGGACTGAAGCTTTCTTT.

In the case of this clone: A much larger clone is a single base away; this may be a read error. V is TRBV7-6 and J is TRBJ2-5; D remains ambiguous. V shed 4 bases and J shed 5 bases, with 5 bases lying between them. This CDR3 has 11 amino acids. Germline CDR1 reads SGHVS; CDR2 reads FNYEAQ. For the CDR3, the DNA is TGTGCCAGCAGCTCGTACGAGACCCAGTACTTC. The encoded protein is CASSSYETQYF.

The rearrangement joins TRBV21-1 to TRBJ1-2; the listed D gene, TRBD1, was not tested against the DNA. TRBV21-1 is a pseudogene locus. CDR3 size: 15 residues. The CDR3 loop reads CASSKARTGDYGYTF. The CDR3 bases are TGTGCCAGCAGCAAAGCCCGGACAGGGGACTATGGCTACACCTTC.

CDR3 residues: CASSLYGVTDTQYF. The CDR3 bases are TGTGCCAGCAGCTTATACGGGGTCACAGATACGCAGTATTTT. The chain combines TRBV7-6 with TRBJ2-3, with D tentatively TRBD2 (5 bases). V was trimmed by 2 bases and J by 2 bases, leaving 8 bases between them. The V gene's germline CDR1 is SGHVS and CDR2 FNYEAQ. The CDR3 loop spans 14 amino acids.

The chain couples TRBV6-5 to TRBJ1-1; possible D gene TRBD1, 5 bases. This CDR3 is built from 12 residues. Germline loops: CDR1 MNHEY, CDR2 SVGAGI. This CDR3 is CATGHLNTEAFF. DNA for the CDR3: TGTGCGACCGGACACTTGAACACTGAAGCTTTCTTT.

This chain connects TRBV28 to TRBJ2-3, with 7 bases lining up with TRBD2. The V and J ends lost 3 bases and 3 bases, in that order; junction bases with no gene match: 9. CDR1 MDHEN and CDR2 SYDVKM come from the germline V gene. CDR3 length equals 16 residues. CDR3 amino acids: CASSLPAGAGTDTQYF. The DNA of the CDR3 is TGTGCCAGCAGTTTGCCCGCGGGAGCAGGTACAGATACGCAGTATTTT.

The chain links TRBV27 to TRBJ2-7; weak D call: TRBD1 (6 bases). The V end was cut by 6 bases, the J end by 0 bases, with 9 bases between. The CDR3 length is 13 residues. Germline CDR1 reads MNHEY; CDR2 reads SMNVEV (reference sequence). CDR3 nucleotide sequence: TGTGCCAGCAGGTTGGACAGCTCCTACGAGCAGTACTTC. Translating gives CASRLDSSYEQYF.

The chain is built from TRBV18 and TRBJ2-2; weak D call: TRBD1 (6 bases). V lost 3 bases, J lost 2 bases, and 13 bases lay in between. The CDR3 totals 16 residues. Looked up from germline, CDR1 is KGHSH and CDR2 is LQKENI. CDR3 bases: TGTGCCAGCTCACCCTCTCGGACAGCAAACACCGGGGAGCTGTTTTTT. Amino acid sequence: CASSPSRTANTGELFF.

The rearrangement links TRBV10-3 to TRBJ1-1, with D tentatively TRBD1 (5 bases). Germline lookup yields CDR1 ENHRY and CDR2 SYGVKD. The germline V and J ends were trimmed by 10 bases and 4 bases, with 13 bases remaining between them. There are 12 residues in the CDR3. The CDR3 sequence is CATGGKVTEAFF. The CDR3 DNA sequence: TGTGCCACCGGGGGAAAGGTCACTGAAGCTTTCTTT.

The V and J genes are TRBV7-9 and TRBJ2-2, with TRBD1 matching over 8 bases. This CDR3 comprises 17 residues. Trimming took 2 bases from V and 5 from J; bases not matched to a gene: 10. CDR1 and CDR2 from the germline V gene are SEHNR and FQNEAQ (reference sequence). Here the CDR3 reads CASSLSGSRGLTGELFF. The DNA for the CDR3 is TGTGCCAGCAGCTTAAGTGGCAGCAGGGGGCTGACCGGGGAGCTGTTTTTT.

This chain connects TRBV19 to TRBJ1-1; the D gene is possibly TRBD1 (5 bases). The CDR3 has 13 amino acids. The V end lost 6 bases, the J end lost 3 bases, and 11 bases lay between the germline ends. Germline V lookup: CDR1 LNHDA, CDR2 SQIVND (reference sequence). The CDR3 sequence: CASSRDFYTEAFF. CDR3 DNA: TGTGCCAGTAGCAGGGATTTCTACACTGAAGCTTTCTTT.

The chain uses TRBV19 and TRBJ2-5, with D perhaps TRBD1 (6 bases). Germline V gene sequence: CDR1 LNHDA, CDR2 SQIVND (reference sequence). V lost 4 bases, J lost 4 bases, and 10 bases lay in between. The CDR3 is 13 residues long. CDR3 in DNA: TGTGCCAGTAGTAGGGGGCAAAGAGAGACCCAGTACTTC. Translating it yields CASSRGQRETQYF.

Concerning this clone itself: A junction boundary mismatches the germline segment, possibly from a read error. The chain couples TRBV4-3 to TRBJ2-7; 8 bases agree with TRBD2. Looked up from germline, CDR1 is LGHNA and CDR2 is YSLEER. There are 15 residues in the CDR3. The CDR3 nucleotides are TGCGCCAGCAGTCAAGGGCGGGAGGAGTCCTACGAGCAGTACTTC. It translates to CASSQGREESYEQYF.

The chain employs TRBV5-4 and TRBJ2-1, with 9 bases that match TRBD1. Losses at the gene ends were 6 bases for V and 6 bases for J; bases not matched to a gene: 13. Germline assignment: CDR1 SGHNT and CDR2 YYREEE (reference sequence). The CDR3 consists of 16 residues. The CDR3 bases are TGTGCCAGCATCAACCTCGGGGACAGGGTCGGCAATGAGCAGTTCTTC. Residues: CASINLGDRVGNEQFF.

This clone was found once. V and J are TRBV7-2 and TRBJ2-5, with 8 nucleotides matching TRBD1. This CDR3 has 15 residues. The J segment lost 2 bases and the V segment lost 2 bases, leaving 4 bases of the junction unmatched. Germline V CDR1 and CDR2: SGHTA, FQGNSA. Written as DNA, the CDR3 is TGTGCCAGCAGCTTACAGGGGGCTATACAAGAGACCCAGTACTTC. This encodes CASSLQGAIQETQYF.